The following is a T cell receptor beta chain sequence with its context. Authors' processing steps: Using reference gene primer amplification, nucleated cell counts were estimated. Data came from immunoSEQ multiplex PCR; TCRdb stores just in-frame clones and leaves some out. V and J calls plus clone size are reproduced from that table; the DNA served to infer D and trimming. This sample carries 57,000 or so clones, approximately 86% of them seen once, and the ten largest clones take about 14%. Germline values: CDR1 MNHEY, CDR2 SVGAGI. Trimming cost V 4 bases and J 9 bases; bases outside gene matches: 16. This CDR3 comprises 16 residues. This specimen comes from a study of blood T cell repertoires in COVID-19. Study overall: Some COVID-19 samples were acute and others convalescent; all came from the United States, Italy and Spain. Nucleic acid was either cDNA or gDNA, and it came from T cells, B-cell-depleted T cells, or PBMCs.

V gene TRBV6-5 combines with J gene TRBJ1-1; TRBD1 agrees at 8 bases. The TCR sequence derives from a human donor in a cohort sampled during active COVID-19. Sequences were obtained from peripheral blood. The CDR3 nucleotides are TGTGCCAGCAGTTCCGCCGGGACAGGCTTTGTCGGGAAAGCTTTCTTT. Translated, it gives CASSSAGTGFVGKAFF.